These T cell receptor beta chains were read from a single sample in a study of regulatory T cells in long-lasting Graves disease. TCRdb reprocessed the multiplex PCR reads via MiXCR and lists one record per CDR3 protein. The table lists fewer than 350,000 distinct CDR3 sequences, about 18% of them singletons. The sequencing used peripheral blood mononuclear cells (PBMCs), collected at new diagnosis, from a patient treated with antithyroid drugs. Receptor source: a female donor with Graves disease. CDR3s include the opening cysteine and the closing phenylalanine or tryptophan. The D gene is left open where the match is weak. Expanded clones are given a class, and other clones once, few, many or no size at all.

v_call	clone_size	d_call	cdr3_length	j_call	cdr3_aa	cdr3_nt
TRBV3-1	.	.	13	TRBJ1-1	CASSQGGTSEAFF	TGTGCCAGCAGCCAAGGGGGGACGTCTGAAGCTTTCTTT
TRBV7-8	many	.	13	TRBJ2-5	CASSLARGETQYF	TGTGCCAGCAGCTTAGCCAGGGGAGAGACCCAGTACTTC
TRBV29-1	.	TRBD1	14	TRBJ1-2	CSANRGDRVDGYTF	TGCAGCGCGAATCGAGGGGACAGGGTAGATGGCTACACCTTC
TRBV14	.	.	15	TRBJ2-7	CASSSQTRGFYEQYF	TGTGCCAGCAGCTCACAAACAAGGGGGTTCTACGAGCAGTACTTC
TRBV6-1	.	.	14	TRBJ2-7	CASSERPPFNEQYF	TGTGCCAGCAGTGAACGGCCCCCGTTTAACGAGCAGTACTTC
TRBV20-1	many	TRBD2	15	TRBJ2-1	CSAATGTSVINEQFF	TGCAGTGCTGCGACCGGGACTAGCGTGATCAATGAGCAGTTCTTC
TRBV20-1	many	.	13	TRBJ1-1	CSARGPTAAEAFF	TGCAGTGCTAGGGGTCCGACGGCGGCTGAAGCTTTCTTT
TRBV6-1	.	.	17	TRBJ2-7	CASSLGPPYYSSYEQYF	TGTGCCAGCAGTCTCGGACCTCCTTACTACTCCTCCTACGAGCAGTACTTC
TRBV11-3	many	.	13	TRBJ2-7	CASSLDPGGAQYF	TGTGCCAGCAGCTTAGACCCCGGGGGAGCGCAGTACTTC
TRBV20-1	.	.	15	TRBJ2-1	CSASLAESSYNEQFF	TGCAGTGCTTCTTTAGCTGAGAGCTCCTACAATGAGCAGTTCTTC
TRBV2	many	.	13	TRBJ2-1	CASSVLTSNEQFF	TGTGCCAGCAGTGTCTTAACTAGCAATGAGCAGTTCTTC
TRBV9	.	.	17	TRBJ2-7	CASSVGGGRRGSYEQYF	TGTGCCAGCAGCGTAGGCGGCGGAAGACGGGGGTCCTACGAGCAGTACTTC
TRBV28	few	TRBD2	14	TRBJ2-1	CASSASGSHNEQFF	TGTGCCAGCAGCGCTAGCGGATCTCACAATGAGCAGTTCTTC
TRBV30	many	.	13	TRBJ2-5	CAWKTMYQETQYF	TGTGCCTGGAAGACCATGTACCAAGAGACCCAGTACTTC
TRBV11-3	.	.	14	TRBJ2-7	CASSTFGSEFRTYF	TGTGCCAGCAGCACATTTGGCAGTGAATTTAGAACGTACTTC
TRBV6-1	.	.	13	TRBJ1-5	CASSETLYQPQHF	TGTGCCAGCAGTGAGACACTTTATCAGCCCCAGCATTTT
TRBV12-3/TRBV12-4	.	.	13	TRBJ2-1	CASSPQGDNEQFF	TGTGCCAGCAGTCCCCAGGGAGACAATGAGCAGTTCTTC
TRBV20-1	many	TRBD1	14	TRBJ2-3	CSASTGVFTDTQYF	TGCAGTGCTTCGACAGGGGTATTCACAGATACGCAGTATTTT
TRBV28	few	TRBD1	17	TRBJ1-5	CASRPEDRGGGNQPQHF	TGTGCCAGCAGGCCCGAGGACAGGGGGGGGGGCAATCAGCCCCAGCATTTT
TRBV19	.	TRBD2	13	TRBJ2-7	CASMHSGGYEQYF	TGTGCCAGTATGCATAGCGGGGGCTACGAGCAGTACTTC
TRBV27	many	TRBD1	14	TRBJ1-6	CASSLRQGNSPLHF	TGTGCCAGCAGCCTACGACAGGGGAATTCACCCCTCCACTTT
TRBV20-1	few	.	14	TRBJ2-1	CSAREWIWNNEQFF	TGCAGTGCTAGAGAATGGATATGGAACAATGAGCAGTTCTTC
TRBV5-8	many	TRBD2	15	TRBJ2-1	CASRLRGGDLNEQFF	TGTGCCAGCAGACTCCGGGGGGGCGATTTGAATGAGCAGTTCTTC
TRBV7-9	few	.	15	TRBJ1-2	CASSPYGQSDYGYTF	TGTGCCAGCAGCCCATACGGACAGTCGGACTATGGCTACACCTTC
TRBV12-3/TRBV12-4	many	.	15	TRBJ2-1	CASSRPLGAVNEQFF	TGTGCCAGCAGCCGGCCCCTCGGGGCGGTCAATGAGCAGTTCTTC
TRBV28	many	.	14	TRBJ2-5	CASSTSTSQETQYF	TGTGCCAGCAGTACATCGACTAGCCAAGAGACCCAGTACTTC
TRBV12-3/TRBV12-4	many	.	13	TRBJ1-6	CASMELRDSPLHF	TGTGCCAGCATGGAATTGAGAGATTCACCCCTCCACTTT
TRBV3-1	many	.	15	TRBJ2-2	CASSQAIRGTGELFF	TGTGCCAGCAGCCAAGCAATACGGGGCACCGGGGAGCTGTTTTTT